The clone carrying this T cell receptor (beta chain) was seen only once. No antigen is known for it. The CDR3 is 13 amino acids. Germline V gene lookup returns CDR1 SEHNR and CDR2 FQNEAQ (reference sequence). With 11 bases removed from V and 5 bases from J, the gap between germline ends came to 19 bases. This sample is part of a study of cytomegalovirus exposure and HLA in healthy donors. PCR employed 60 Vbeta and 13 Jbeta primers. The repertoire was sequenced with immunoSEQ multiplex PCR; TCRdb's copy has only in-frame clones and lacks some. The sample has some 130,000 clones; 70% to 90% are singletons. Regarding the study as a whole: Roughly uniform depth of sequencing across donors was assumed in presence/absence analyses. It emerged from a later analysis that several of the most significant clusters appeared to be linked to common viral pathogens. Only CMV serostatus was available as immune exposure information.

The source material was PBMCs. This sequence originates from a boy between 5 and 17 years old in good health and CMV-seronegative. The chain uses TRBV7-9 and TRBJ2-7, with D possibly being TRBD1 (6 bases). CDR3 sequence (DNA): TGTGCCGTTAGGGGGTACCGATTCCACGAGCAGTACTTC. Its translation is CAVRGYRFHEQYF.